This paragraph covers one TCR beta chain sequence. What it binds is unknown. These data originate in a study of shared clonotypes between healthy human individuals. Data came from immunoSEQ multiplex PCR; TCRdb stores just in-frame clones and leaves some out. The sample lists 1.5 million to 1.9 million clones; around 98% were seen once. Whole-study findings and limits: Rarefaction indicated that sorted-subset sequencing remained incomplete although depth was large.

Sequencing was performed on naive CD4+ T cells sorted from blood. Subset given: CD45RA+ positively selected. This TCR came from a man aged 30-40 years in good health.

CDR3 bases: TGTGCCAGCAGCTTAAGGGCCGGGACCTTCCAAGAGACCCAGTACTTC. Translation gives CASSLRAGTFQETQYF. The rearrangement links TRBV11-2 to TRBJ2-5, with D tentatively TRBD1 or TRBD2 (5 bases each). Germline V gene data show CDR1 as SGHAT and CDR2 as FQNNGV. This CDR3 is 16 amino acids long. Trimming took 2 bases from V and 1 from J, leaving 14 bases between them. Full variable domain (missing parts from reference TRBV11-2 and TRBJ2-5): EAGVAQSPRYKIIEKRQSVAFWCNPISGHATLYWYQQILGQGPKLLIQFQNNGVVDDSQLPKDRFSAERLKGVDSTLKIQPAKLEDSAVYLCASSLRAGTFQETQYFGPGTRLLVL.